This passage covers 13 T cell receptor beta chains from one sample sequenced in a study of T cells expressing NK-cell markers (dated by TCRdb to the early 2020s). The library relied on 5' RACE. TCRdb names Illumina HiSeq 2000 as the instrument used. TCRdb reprocessed the reads and lists each CDR3 protein sequence as a single entry, with no DNA. This sample's table lists thousands of distinct CDR3 sequences. The ten largest clones capture approximately 60% of the sample. Sequences were obtained from blood T cells: a sorted CD56 or NKG2C T cell subset, CD4+ or CD8+ T cells, or bulk PBMC T cells (not recorded which). The receptors were gathered from a man younger than 30 in good health. Donor details come from another sample of the same person, matched by shared clones.

This chain connects TRBV6-1 to TRBJ1-1; the D call from TCRdb, TRBD1, cannot be confirmed without DNA. The length of the CDR3 is 15 residues. Germline CDR1 MNHNS, CDR2 SASEGT. CDR3: CASSEILGQVTEAFF.

J is TRBJ2-5 and V is TRBV9; no DNA is available, so the TRBD2 call from TCRdb remains unchecked. The germline V gene encodes CDR1 SGDLS and CDR2 YYNGEE. The CDR3 length is 14 residues. CDR3: CASCPPEGGETQYF.

This chain joins TRBV6-2 or TRBV6-3 and TRBJ2-2; TCRdb's D gene call, TRBD1, goes unchecked for lack of DNA. The CDR3 totals 13 residues. Germline V CDR1 and CDR2: MNHEY, SVGEGT. Here the CDR3 reads CATRDKHTGELFF.

The chain links TRBV28 to TRBJ2-7; TCRdb's D gene call, TRBD1, goes unchecked for lack of DNA. Per the germline V gene, CDR1 is MDHEN and CDR2 is SYDVKM. The CDR3 covers 17 residues. CDR3 protein: CASSSPQSPGQSYEQYF.

The V and J genes are TRBV14 and TRBJ2-1; TCRdb designates TRBD2, a call that cannot be tested without DNA. Per germline, CDR1 SGHDN and CDR2 FVKESK. CDR3 length: 12 amino acids. CDR3 residues: CASSRGTPEQFF.

The chain uses TRBV6-5 and TRBJ2-3. The germline CDR1 and CDR2 sequences are MNHEY and SVGAGI. There are 14 residues in the CDR3. The CDR3 reads CASSYLGSTDTQYF.

The V call is TRBV20-1, the J call TRBJ1-5. The CDR3 is made up of 14 amino acids. Germline V lookup: CDR1 DFQATT, CDR2 SNEGSKA (reference sequence). The CDR3 is CSAARSYSNQPQHF.

The chain recombines TRBV6-4 with TRBJ2-6. The germline V gene has CDR1 MRHNA and CDR2 SNTAGT. The length of the CDR3 is 16 residues. CDR3 amino acids: CASSDRTDSGANVLTF.

The genes are TRBV20-1 and TRBJ2-7; TCRdb calls TRBD1, which cannot be checked without DNA. This CDR3 region has 11 residues. Germline CDR1 and CDR2: DFQATT and SNEGSKA (reference sequence). The chain's CDR3 is CSGAGVDEQYF.

The V gene is TRBV14, the J gene TRBJ1-5. The CDR3 loop spans 17 amino acids. Germline V gene sequence: CDR1 SGHDN, CDR2 FVKESK. The CDR3 loop is CASSQDRRRSSNQPQHF.

The chain is built from TRBV18 and TRBJ2-3; TCRdb lists TRBD2, though no DNA is available to test this call. The CDR3 covers 17 residues. Looked up from germline, CDR1 is KGHSH and CDR2 is LQKENI. The CDR3 region is CASSPLAGGSLTDTQYF.

The gene calls are TRBV5-1 and TRBJ2-3; TCRdb reports TRBD2, a call that lacks DNA to check it against. Per germline, CDR1 SGHRS and CDR2 YFSETQ. CDR3 length: 16 amino acids. The CDR3 loop reads CASSLRASGGVDTQYF.

CDR3 sequence reads: CASSLVRPVGTEAFF. The genes are TRBV11-2 and TRBJ1-1. This CDR3 comprises 15 residues. Germline lookup yields CDR1 SGHAT and CDR2 FQNNGV.